This TCR beta chain was sequenced during a study of technical replicates of blood from a few donors. Per the germline V gene, CDR1 is LNHDA and CDR2 is SQIVND (reference sequence). This CDR3 region has 14 residues. V lost 6 bases and J 3 bases, leaving 14 bases between the germline ends. The count of this clone is one. This table comes from immunoSEQ multiplex PCR, and its TCRdb copy is limited to in-frame clones, with some not included. The table has roughly 71,000 clones, about 94% seen once. The sequence was obtained from a human donor in good health. The chain couples TRBV19 to TRBJ2-5; a possible D gene is TRBD2 (5 bases). The sequencing sample was made of T cells isolated from PBMCs. The CDR3 sequence is CASSPRTGEETQYF. The CDR3, as DNA: TGTGCCAGTAGCCCAAGGACTGGTGAAGAGACCCAGTACTTC.